Listed below are T cell receptor beta chains from one sample, sequenced in a study of glioma-infiltrating T cells. TCRdb processed the multiplex PCR reads anew with MiXCR; each CDR3 protein has one entry. The profile shows roughly 100,000 distinct CDR3 sequences, approximately 28% of them singletons. The sequenced sample was glioma tissue, nonneoplastic brain tissue, or PBMCs (not recorded which). The receptors shown here come from a human donor with low-grade glioma or glioblastoma, undergoing nonglioma brain surgery, or in good health (not recorded which). CDR3s include the opening cysteine and the closing phenylalanine or tryptophan. A D gene is named only where the DNA matches it firmly. Only some rows state a clone size, as once, few, many or a class for expanded clones.

>TRBJ2-7|TRBV12-3/TRBV12-4|NA|few
CASSHGGTAEYEQYF
TGTGCCAGCAGCCACGGGGGGACAGCCGAATACGAGCAGTACTTC
>TRBJ1-4|TRBV7-9|TRBD1|few
CASSTDRGSEKLFF
TGTGCCAGCAGTACCGACAGGGGTTCGGAAAAACTGTTTTTT
>TRBJ1-1|TRBV11-2|NA|many
CAKRTAMNTEAFF
TGTGCCAAAAGGACAGCGATGAACACTGAAGCTTTCTTT
>TRBJ2-7|TRBV30|NA|NA
CAWREAASGIYEQYF
TGTGCCTGGAGGGAGGCAGCTTCCGGGATCTACGAGCAGTACTTC
>TRBJ2-7|TRBV6-2/TRBV6-3|NA|many
CASSYIRGHEQYF
TGTGCCAGCAGTTACATCAGGGGCCACGAGCAGTACTTC
>TRBJ2-5|TRBV6-1|NA|few
CASTQTDQETQYF
TGTGCCAGCACTCAGACAGACCAAGAGACCCAGTACTTC
>TRBJ2-3|TRBV6-1|TRBD1|NA
CASRLGTASTDTQYF
TGTGCCAGCAGGCTAGGGACAGCAAGCACAGATACGCAGTATTTT
>TRBJ2-3|TRBV7-2|NA|many
CASTRWADTQYF
TGTGCCAGCACCCGCTGGGCAGATACGCAGTATTTT
>TRBJ1-2|TRBV6-6|TRBD1|NA
CASSYSRGTANYGYTF
TGTGCCAGCAGTTACTCCCGGGGGACAGCTAACTATGGCTACACCTTC
>TRBJ2-5|TRBV4-3|TRBD1|few
CASSQGQACRREYF
TGCGCCAGCAGCCAGGGACAGGCGTGTAGGCGTGAGTACTTC
>TRBJ1-1|TRBV4-1|NA|many
CASSQPRQTAEAFF
TGCGCCAGCAGCCAACCTCGCCAGACAGCTGAAGCTTTCTTT
>TRBJ1-2|TRBV6-5|NA|NA
CASSSAGEGPYAYTF
TGTGCCAGCAGTTCCGCGGGAGAAGGACCCTATGCCTACACCTTC
>TRBJ1-5|TRBV7-2|NA|NA
CASSRGPPQHF
TGTGCCAGCAGCCGCGGTCCGCCCCAGCATTTT
>TRBJ1-1|TRBV6-1|NA|many
CATRGSANTEAFF
TGTGCCACAAGGGGCTCGGCAAACACTGAAGCTTTCTTT
>TRBJ2-1|TRBV7-2|TRBD1|NA
CASRATGALSYNEQFF
TGTGCCAGCAGGGCTACAGGGGCCCTCTCCTACAATGAGCAGTTCTTC
>TRBJ1-2|TRBV4-3|NA|NA
CASSQDVTDYYGYTF
TGCGCCAGCAGCCAAGATGTAACAGACTACTATGGCTACACCTTC
>TRBJ1-1|TRBV5-4|NA|few
CASSLGQDTEAFF
TGTGCCAGCAGCTTGGGACAGGACACTGAAGCTTTCTTT
>TRBJ2-5|TRBV20-1|NA|many
CSAPGRLGETQYF
TGCAGTGCCCCGGGGCGGCTGGGAGAGACCCAGTACTTC
>TRBJ2-3|TRBV7-2|NA|NA
CASSHTEADTQYF
TGTGCCAGCAGCCACACCGAGGCAGATACGCAGTATTTT
>TRBJ2-3|TRBV7-9|NA|many
CASSLAADTQYF
TGTGCCAGCAGCTTAGCCGCAGATACGCAGTATTTT
>TRBJ2-4|TRBV30|NA|NA
CAWESVAKNIQYF
TGTGCCTGGGAAAGTGTAGCCAAAAACATTCAGTACTTC
>TRBJ2-3|TRBV27|NA|many
CASSLGLAYTQYF
TGTGCCAGCAGTTTAGGACTCGCTTATACGCAGTATTTT
>TRBJ1-4|TRBV7-9|NA|few
CASSSGGGTNEKLFF
TGTGCCAGCAGCTCCGGTGGAGGGACTAATGAAAAACTGTTTTTT
>TRBJ2-3|TRBV19|NA|few
CARSEGSSTDTQYF
TGTGCCCGTAGCGAGGGGTCGAGCACAGATACGCAGTATTTT
>TRBJ2-3|TRBV4-1|TRBD2|many
CASSQDRTSRPQLYF
TGCGCCAGCAGCCAAGATAGGACTAGTCGGCCGCAGTTGTATTTT
>TRBJ2-1|TRBV7-2|TRBD2|many
CASSLPGASGGAKFF
TGTGCCAGCAGCCTACCCGGGGCTAGCGGGGGGGCCAAGTTCTTC
>TRBJ2-5|TRBV24-1|NA|NA
CATSSGGPQENQYF
TGTGCCACCAGTTCAGGCGGGCCTCAAGAGAACCAGTACTTC
>TRBJ2-3|TRBV7-3|TRBD2|NA
CASSLTLTSGAITDTQYF
TGTGCCAGCAGCTTAACGTTAACTAGCGGGGCCATCACAGATACGCAGTATTTT
>TRBJ2-1|TRBV6-1|TRBD2|many
CASWTSYEQFF
TGTGCCAGTTGGACTAGTTATGAGCAGTTCTTC
>TRBJ2-1|TRBV14|NA|many
CASSPFVRSYNEQFF
TGTGCCAGCAGCCCGTTCGTCCGCTCCTACAATGAGCAGTTCTTC
>TRBJ1-2|TRBV12-3/TRBV12-4|TRBD1|NA
CASSSSRQGGVYTF
TGTGCCAGCAGCTCCTCACGACAGGGAGGGGTCTACACCTTC
>TRBJ2-1|TRBV4-2|TRBD2|many
CASSHTSGSNNEQFF
TGTGCCAGCAGCCATACTAGCGGGAGTAACAATGAGCAGTTCTTC
>TRBJ1-2|TRBV20-1|TRBD1|NA
CSARDNLGQNYGYTF
TGCAGTGCTAGAGATAATCTGGGACAGAACTATGGCTACACCTTC
>TRBJ2-5|TRBV20-1|NA|many
CSARLGPGTQYF
TGCAGTGCTAGATTGGGTCCGGGGACCCAGTACTTC
>TRBJ1-4|TRBV25-1|NA|many
CASSRGQSNEKLFF
TGTGCCAGCAGTCGTGGGCAGTCCAATGAAAAACTGTTTTTT